Following are 17 T cell receptor beta chains from one sample sequenced in a study of shared clonotypes between healthy human individuals. CD45RO negativity and positive selection for CCR7 defined naive CD8 cells, a population that excluded terminally differentiated effector memory CD45RA+ cells. Data came from immunoSEQ multiplex PCR; TCRdb stores just in-frame clones and leaves some out. The sample yields under 850,000 clones, 80% to 95% seen once. Sequences were obtained from naive CD8+ T cells sorted from blood. These receptor sequences come from a man between 25 and 39 years old in good health.

The gene calls are TRBV7-2 and TRBJ1-2; tentatively, D is TRBD1 (6 bases). Germline assignment: CDR1 SGHTA and CDR2 FQGNSA. The CDR3 is made up of 14 amino acids. The V and J ends lost 2 bases and 8 bases respectively, with 15 bases between them. The CDR3 sequence: CASSLWGAADGYTF. The DNA of the CDR3 is TGTGCCAGCAGCTTATGGGGGGCTGCTGACGGCTACACCTTC. The full variable domain, with the rest looked up from reference TRBV7-2 and TRBJ1-2, is GAGVSQSPSNKVTEKGKDVELRCDPISGHTALYWYRQSLGQGLEFLIYFQGNSAPDKSGLPSDRFSAERTGGSVSTLTIQRTQQEDSAVYLCASSLWGAADGYTFGSGTRLTVV.

With respect to this clone: Within the sample, other DNA sequences also encode this same CDR3. In DNA, the CDR3 is TGTGCCAGCAGCACCGGCTACGAGCAGTACTTC. The encoded protein is CASSTGYEQYF. V and J are TRBV28 and TRBJ2-7; D not certain. Germline V lookup: CDR1 MDHEN, CDR2 SYDVKM. CDR3 length: 11 residues. The V end was cut by 6 bases, the J end by 3 bases, with 6 bases between. Complete variable domain (other parts from reference TRBV28 and TRBJ2-7): DVKVTQSSRYLVKRTGEKVFLECVQDMDHENMFWYRQDPGLGLRLIYFSYDVKMKEKGDIPEGYSVSREKKERFSLILESASTNQTSMYLCASSTGYEQYFGPGTRLTVT.

This chain joins TRBV5-1 and TRBJ1-2; the match to TRBD1 covers 8 bases. V shed 4 bases and J 0 bases; nucleotides not matched to a gene: 5. CDR3 size: 15 residues. Germline lookup yields CDR1 SGHRS and CDR2 YFSETQ. The CDR3, as DNA: TGCGCCAGCAGCCTGACAGGGGCGACTAACTATGGCTACACCTTC. Amino acid sequence: CASSLTGATNYGYTF.

V usage is TRBV5-1 and J usage is TRBJ2-7; D gene ambiguous. The ends were cut back, 0 bases at V and 7 bases at J, with 17 bases in the middle. The CDR3 is made up of 15 amino acids. The germline CDR1 and CDR2 sequences are SGHRS and YFSETQ. This CDR3 is CASSLGDPKVWEQYF. The CDR3 coding sequence is TGCGCCAGCAGCTTGGGCGACCCCAAGGTTTGGGAGCAGTACTTC.

This clone came up once. The chain recombines TRBV30 with TRBJ1-1, with no clear D. Germline-derived CDR1 and CDR2 are GTSNPN and SVGIG (reference sequence). V was shortened by 2 bases and J by 7 bases, with 14 bases between the two germline ends. This CDR3 has 13 residues. CDR3: CAWSTSDGNEAFF. The CDR3 DNA reads as TGTGCCTGGAGTACCTCGGACGGGAATGAAGCTTTCTTT.

Written as DNA, the CDR3 is TGTGCCATAGACCTTCCGGCGAAGACTAGCGATCTTGGGGGACAAGAGACCCAGTACTTC. The encoded protein is CAIDLPAKTSDLGGQETQYF. V usage is TRBV2 and J usage is TRBJ2-5; 8 nucleotides line up with TRBD2. The CDR3 contains 20 residues. Unmatched junction bases numbered 27, after V lost 10 bases and J lost 2 bases. Germline assignment: CDR1 SNHLY and CDR2 FYNNEI.

This chain uses TRBV7-2 with TRBJ2-1; D call uncertain. V lost 10 bases to trimming and J lost 7 bases, with 14 bases between them. Germline CDR1 and CDR2: SGHTA and FQGNSA. The CDR3 runs to 12 residues. The CDR3 sequence: CATRKTVNEQFF. CDR3 nucleotide sequence: TGTGCCACCCGAAAGACTGTGAATGAGCAGTTCTTC.

J is TRBJ2-1 and V is TRBV7-9, with D maybe TRBD2 (6 bases). The CDR3 consists of 16 residues. Trimming left V 10 bases short and J 1 base short, with 20 bases between. Germline V gene lookup returns CDR1 SEHNR and CDR2 FQNEAQ (reference sequence). The CDR3 sequence: CATFPAEGPSYNEQFF. For the CDR3, the DNA is TGTGCCACCTTCCCCGCGGAGGGCCCATCCTACAATGAGCAGTTCTTC.

CDR3: CASSPRTGGMNTEAFF. The CDR3 DNA reads as TGTGCCAGCAGTCCACGGACAGGGGGCATGAACACTGAAGCTTTCTTT. The chain joins TRBV25-1 to TRBJ1-1, with 11 positions matching TRBD1. The CDR3 consists of 16 residues. The V gene end was trimmed by 5 bases and the J gene end by 0 bases; junction bases not matched to a gene: 5. Looked up from germline, CDR1 is MGHDK and CDR2 is SYGVNS.

The rearrangement joins TRBV27 to TRBJ2-1, with 7 bases lining up with TRBD1. CDR3 length: 15 amino acids. CDR1 MNHEY and CDR2 SMNVEV come from the germline V gene (reference sequence). Trimming removed 5 bases from V and 8 bases from J; junction bases left unmatched: 12. CDR3 sequence reads: CASSPGGPQRDEQFF. As DNA, the CDR3 is TGTGCCAGCAGTCCAGGGGGTCCCCAGAGGGATGAGCAGTTCTTC.

This sequence joins TRBV10-3 and TRBJ2-1; D call uncertain. Trimming cost V 0 bases and J 7 bases, with 10 bases left between them. Germline V gene lookup returns CDR1 ENHRY and CDR2 SYGVKD. The CDR3 consists of 14 residues. CDR3 protein: CAISESTRVNEQFF. As DNA, the CDR3 is TGTGCCATCAGTGAGTCGACTCGGGTAAATGAGCAGTTCTTC.

The gene calls are TRBV27 and TRBJ2-7, with D possibly TRBD1 on 5 matching bases. Between the trimmed V and J ends, which lost 2 bases and 3 bases, there was a span of 8 bases. The germline V gene has CDR1 MNHEY and CDR2 SMNVEV (reference sequence). The CDR3 contains 13 residues. CDR3 sequence: CASSLDRRYEQYF. The CDR3, as DNA: TGTGCCAGCAGTTTAGACAGACGCTACGAGCAGTACTTC.

The V and J genes are TRBV28 and TRBJ2-7; possibly TRBD2 for D (6 bases). Germline CDR1 reads MDHEN; CDR2 reads SYDVKM. The CDR3 contains 13 residues. The V end lost 5 bases, the J end lost 5 bases, and 13 bases lay between the germline ends. CDR3 sequence: CASSSSGVDEQYF. For the CDR3, the DNA is TGTGCCAGCAGTAGTAGCGGAGTAGACGAGCAGTACTTC.

V gene TRBV5-1 combines with J gene TRBJ1-4; weak D call: TRBD1 (5 bases). The CDR3 runs to 14 residues. Trimming cost V 2 bases and J 6 bases, with 11 bases left between them. From germline, CDR1 is SGHRS and CDR2 YFSETQ. This CDR3 is CASSFKGTDEKLFF. CDR3 nucleotide sequence: TGCGCCAGCAGCTTTAAAGGGACGGATGAAAAACTGTTTTTT.

The V gene is TRBV15, the J gene TRBJ2-1; 9 bases are shared with TRBD2. Germline CDR1 is LNHNV and CDR2 is YYDKDF (reference sequence). The CDR3 runs 16 residues. The V segment lost 5 bases and the J segment 4 bases; nucleotides outside the gene matches: 9. The CDR3 nucleotides read TGTGCCACCAGCGGGACCCCTAGCGGGGTTTACAATGAGCAGTTCTTC. The encoded protein is CATSGTPSGVYNEQFF.

V gene TRBV4-3 combines with J gene TRBJ2-3; D gene unclear. The CDR3 covers 14 residues. The germline CDR1 and CDR2 sequences are LGHNA and YSLEER. V was trimmed by 2 bases and J by 5 bases, leaving 11 bases between them. CDR3 sequence (DNA): TGCGCCAGCAGCCAATCGCCCGGGTTAGATACGCAGTATTTT. Its translation is CASSQSPGLDTQYF.

The chain carries TRBV5-6 and TRBJ2-2; TRBD1 agrees at 8 bases. The CDR3 consists of 16 residues. V was clipped by 4 bases and J by 5 bases; unmatched bases: 10. Per the germline V gene, CDR1 is SGHDT and CDR2 is YYEEEE. CDR3 coding DNA: TGTGCCAGCAGCGACGTCAGGGGGCAAGGGACCGGGGAGCTGTTTTTT. Translation: CASSDVRGQGTGELFF.